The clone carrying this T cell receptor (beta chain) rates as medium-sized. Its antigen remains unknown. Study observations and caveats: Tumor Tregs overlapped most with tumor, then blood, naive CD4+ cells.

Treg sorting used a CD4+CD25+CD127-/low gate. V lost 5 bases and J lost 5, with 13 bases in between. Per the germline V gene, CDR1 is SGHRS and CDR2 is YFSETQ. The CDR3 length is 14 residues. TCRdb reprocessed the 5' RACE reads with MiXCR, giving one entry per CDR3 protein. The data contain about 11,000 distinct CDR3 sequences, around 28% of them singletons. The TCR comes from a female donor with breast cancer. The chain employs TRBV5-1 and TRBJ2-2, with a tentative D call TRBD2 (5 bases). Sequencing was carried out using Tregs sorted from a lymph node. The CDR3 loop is CASSEPPGTGELFF. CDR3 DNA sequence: TGCGCCAGCAGTGAGCCCCCGGGAACCGGGGAGCTGTTTTTT.